This TCR beta chain was captured in a study of T cells after yellow fever vaccination. Looking at the study overall: Where fractions had low cell numbers, libraries were prepared from them with the SMART-Seq v4 Ultra Low Input RNA kit.

TCRdb ran MiXCR on the 5' RACE reads and lists one entry per CDR3 protein. The repertoire holds some 560,000 distinct CDR3 sequences, with 15% to 20% as singletons. Trimming took off 2 bases at V and 1 base at J, with 9 bases between the two ends. CDR3 length equals 14 residues. Germline assignment: CDR1 SGHKS and CDR2 YYEKEE (reference sequence). Whole-study findings and limits: The CD4 and CD8 compartments had a small share of their clonotypes in common. Among primary-vaccination clones, most reappeared after the booster, at approximately 96% for CD4 and under 90% for CD8.

This clonotype has only a few counts. Its matching antigen is unknown. The chain links TRBV5-5 to TRBJ2-5, with D maybe TRBD1 (5 bases). This receptor was identified in a man under 40 who received the YFV17D yellow fever vaccine. The specimen was PBMCs, collected 15 days after the yellow fever booster vaccination. The CDR3 is CASSLSTVQETQYF. The CDR3 DNA sequence: TGTGCCAGCAGCTTATCGACAGTCCAAGAGACCCAGTACTTC.